This TCR beta chain was profiled in a study of T cells expressing NK-cell markers. Study summary: Sorted T-cell subsets CD3+CD56+NKG2C+, CD3+CD56+NKG2C- and CD3+CD56-NKG2C+ were TCR beta-sequenced. Among the eight sequenced donors, seven tested HCMV-seropositive and one tested seronegative. Study outcomes and limitations: The CD3+CD56-NKG2C+ fraction was also led by these clonotypes in a handful of donors. The study did not resolve the HCMV specificity of expanded NKG2C+ T cell clones.

To note about this clonotype: Its antigen is still unknown.

TCRdb reprocessed the 5' RACE reads; each CDR3 protein has one entry and no DNA is given. The sample includes 250,000 or so distinct CDR3 sequences. Germline V gives CDR1 DFQATT, CDR2 SNEGSKA (reference sequence). This CDR3 contains 14 residues. Material for sequencing was blood T cells: a sorted CD56 or NKG2C T cell subset, CD4+ or CD8+ T cells, or bulk PBMC T cells (not recorded which). The clonotype comes from a woman between 18 and 70 years old in good health. The chain employs TRBV20-1 and TRBJ1-2; there is no DNA to check the TCRdb D call of TRBD1. CDR3 amino acids: CSAIWTGAVYGYTF.